This T cell receptor beta chain emerged from a study of a mutant IDH1 vaccine in newly diagnosed glioma. Looking at the study overall: The start of vaccination came 4-6 weeks after radiotherapy alone, or with temozolomide cycles. Sex distribution of treated patients was approximately 60% male and approximately 38% female; mean age was around 40 years. The study, taken as a whole, reports: The occurrence of vaccine-induced immune responses was seen in 90% to 95% of patients.

CDR3 length: 14 residues. Trimming shortened V by 8 bases and J by 3 bases, and 17 bases separated the two germline ends. Germline-derived CDR1 and CDR2 are SQVTM and ANQGSEA. The method was immunoSEQ multiplex PCR; TCRdb's version includes in-frame clones alone and lacks a portion of them. The sample includes 56,000 or so clones, just under 80% of them seen just once. Comments on this clone: The antigen is not known.

The time point: week 5, during vaccination. The content of each vaccine dose was 300 ug of mutant IDH1 20-mer peptide, and topical imiquimod accompanied it. In every donor, the tumor was a new WHO grade 3 or 4 IDH1-mutant, ATRX-lost astrocytoma. The chain joins TRBV29-1 to TRBJ2-1, with D possibly matching TRBD2 (6 bases). The origin of this receptor is a woman aged 40 to 50 with glioma. The sample consisted of PBMCs, taken from a glioma patient whose treatment included an IDH1 peptide vaccine. The CDR3 reads CSTVADPNYNEQFF. The CDR3 coding sequence is TGCAGCACCGTAGCGGACCCCAACTACAATGAGCAGTTCTTC.